This entry is about one TCR beta chain. Its antigen is as yet unknown. One junction end does not reproduce the germline sequence, and a read error may be involved. RNA transcripts provided the source from which TCR beta CDR3 regions were amplified. The HTBI primer set served for first-round RT-PCR of the TCR CDR3. MiXCR was run by TCRdb on the multiplex PCR reads, yielding one entry per CDR3 protein. The table lists 350,000 to 400,000 distinct CDR3 sequences, under 15% of them singletons. This entry belongs to a study of T cells in Graves' hyperthyroidism and ophthalmopathy. At the level of the study: At the time of initial diagnosis and before any treatment, peripheral blood was collected.

This CDR3 has 14 residues. CDR1 SGHNT and CDR2 YYREEE come from the germline V gene (reference sequence). Each diagnosis drew on symptoms, thyroxine, TRAb, thyroid ultrasound and orbital computed tomography findings. From less than 13 ml of fresh peripheral blood, PBMCs were isolated. Study-level findings and limits: Most clonotypes expanded in the thyroid (above 0.001) were also present in blood.

This rearrangement joins TRBV5-4 to TRBJ1-6; D not resolved. What was sequenced was blood. The source of this sequence is a woman in her 30s with Graves' hyperthyroidism. CDR3 sequence (DNA): TGTGTCAGCAGCTCAACGGTTAACAATTCACCCCTCCACTTT. Amino acid sequence: CVSSSTVNNSPLHF.